Shown below are 31 T cell receptor beta chains from a single sample sequenced in a study of response to subunit inactivated influenza vaccine. TCRdb ran MiXCR on the RT-PCR reads and lists one entry per CDR3 protein. The sample lists around 480,000 distinct CDR3 sequences, 15% to 20% occurring once. The sequencing here drew on CD4+ T cells sorted from PBMCs, taken 23 months after vaccination. These receptor sequences come from a man in his fifties or sixties who received an inactivated influenza vaccine.

J is TRBJ2-1 and V is TRBV29-1; weak D call: TRBD1 (6 bases). Germline loops: CDR1 SQVTM, CDR2 ANQGSEA. Deletions cut 3 bases from V and 7 bases from J, with 10 bases between. This CDR3 has 12 amino acids. CDR3 sequence (DNA): TGCAGCGTTGAGAGCAGGGGAAATGAGCAGTTCTTC. Translating gives CSVESRGNEQFF.

This clonotype has only a few counts. The CDR3 reads CASSLSYETQYF. As DNA, the CDR3 is TGTGCCAGCAGCTTGAGTTATGAGACCCAGTACTTC. The chain recombines TRBV7-2 with TRBJ2-5; D gene ambiguous. Germline V gives CDR1 SGHTA, CDR2 FQGNSA. The length of the CDR3 is 12 residues. Trimming shortened V by 3 bases and J by 5 bases, and 7 bases separated the two germline ends.

This clonotype was picked up a small number of times. The chain is built from TRBV29-1 and TRBJ2-7, with TRBD2 as a possible D gene (5 bases). Germline V gives CDR1 SQVTM, CDR2 ANQGSEA. CDR3 length equals 13 residues. V was clipped by 4 bases and J by 2 bases, with 12 bases between them. The chain's CDR3 is CSVVTRETYEQYF. The CDR3 DNA is TGCAGCGTTGTCACTAGGGAAACCTACGAGCAGTACTTC.

The V call is TRBV12-3 or TRBV12-4, the J call TRBJ1-2; 8 nucleotides match TRBD1. Trimming took 6 bases from V and 6 from J; bases not matched to a gene: 15. This CDR3 has 16 amino acids. CDR3 coding DNA: TGTGCCAGCAGGCCATATCGCCGTGGACAGGGCCATGGCTACACCTTC. This translates into CASRPYRRGQGHGYTF.

This clonotype showed up just a few times. V usage is TRBV10-2 and J usage is TRBJ1-5; 11 positions agree with TRBD1. Per germline, CDR1 WSHSY and CDR2 SAAADI. This CDR3 is 15 amino acids long. The V segment lost 4 bases and the J segment 3 bases; nucleotides outside the gene matches: 2. The CDR3 protein is CASSGGQGDNQPQHF. The CDR3 nucleotides are TGCGCCAGCAGTGGGGGACAGGGGGACAATCAGCCCCAGCATTTT.

This clonotype was counted at least ten times. Mismatch with germline at one junction end may stem from a read error. The chain uses TRBV5-1 and TRBJ2-5, with 7 bases identical to TRBD1. This CDR3 is built from 14 residues. Germline CDR1 and CDR2: SGHRS and YFSETQ. This CDR3 reads CASSRGTDQETQYF. CDR3 in DNA: TGTGCCAGCTCCAGGGGGACGGACCAAGAGACCCAGTACTTC.

Only a few counts were recorded for this clonotype. DNA for the CDR3: TGTGCCAGCAGCGCTCAGACAGCGTACCAAGAGACCCAGTACTTC. This gives the protein CASSAQTAYQETQYF. The chain is built from TRBV21-1 and TRBJ2-5; whether TRBD1, the table's D call, matches the DNA was not checked. TRBV21-1 is assigned pseudogene status. The length of the CDR3 is 15 residues.

The chain couples TRBV7-9 to TRBJ1-2, with D unclear. CDR1 and CDR2 from the germline V gene are SEHNR and FQNEAQ (reference sequence). V was clipped by 4 bases and J by 2 bases, with 11 bases between them. This CDR3 spans 14 amino acids. The CDR3 DNA reads TGTGCCAGCAGCTCCTACACTGAAAACTATGGCTACACCTTC. This codes for CASSSYTENYGYTF.

This clonotype was seen a handful of times. J is TRBJ2-7 and V is TRBV6-2 or TRBV6-3; 7 bases are shared with TRBD2. This CDR3 is 12 amino acids long. The germline gives CDR1 MNHEY, CDR2 SVGEGT. V dropped 8 bases and J dropped 0; count of bases not matched to a gene: 1. CDR3 DNA: TGTGCCAGCGGGGAGGGCTCCTACGAGCAGTACTTC. Amino acid sequence: CASGEGSYEQYF.

This clonotype has ten or more counts. This chain links TRBV12-3 or TRBV12-4 with TRBJ1-5; D perhaps matches TRBD1 (5 bases). V was pared by 6 bases and J by 5 bases, with 8 bases between. This CDR3 has 12 amino acids. CDR3 sequence reads: CASRQGDQPQHF. CDR3 bases: TGTGCCAGCAGGCAGGGAGATCAGCCCCAGCATTTT.

Only a few counts were recorded for this clonotype. The rearrangement uses TRBV9 and TRBJ2-3, with D uncertain. Germline CDR1 and CDR2: SGDLS and YYNGEE. The CDR3 runs to 13 residues. V was trimmed by 0 bases and J by 6 bases, leaving 8 bases between them. As DNA, the CDR3 is TGTGCCAGCAGCGTAGAAAATCGGGATACGCAGTATTTT. This gives the protein CASSVENRDTQYF.

This clonotype was seen repeatedly, ten times or more. This CDR3 is CASSSETGNTEAFF. As DNA, the CDR3 is TGCGCCAGCAGCAGCGAGACAGGGAACACTGAAGCTTTCTTT. The chain has TRBV5-1 and TRBJ1-1, with D tentatively TRBD1 (6 bases). Germline V gene data show CDR1 as SGHRS and CDR2 as YFSETQ. CDR3 length: 14 residues. V lost 4 bases, J lost 1 base, and 11 bases lay in between. The full variable domain, completed using reference TRBV5-1 and TRBJ1-1, is KAGVTQTPRYLIKTRGQQVTLSCSPISGHRSVSWYQQTPGQGLQFLFEYFSETQRNKGNFPGRFSGRQFSNSRSEMNVSTLELGDSALYLCASSSETGNTEAFFGQGTRLTVV.

This chain links TRBV5-1 with TRBJ1-1, with a weak D call TRBD1 (6 bases). The V and J ends lost 0 bases and 0 bases respectively, with 9 bases between them. The CDR3 spans 15 residues. Per germline, CDR1 SGHRS and CDR2 YFSETQ. The CDR3 here is CASSLDPGVNTEAFF. The CDR3 DNA follows: TGCGCCAGCAGCTTGGATCCAGGGGTGAACACTGAAGCTTTCTTT. The entire variable domain, with the rest obtained from reference TRBV5-1 and TRBJ1-1, is as follows: KAGVTQTPRYLIKTRGQQVTLSCSPISGHRSVSWYQQTPGQGLQFLFEYFSETQRNKGNFPGRFSGRQFSNSRSEMNVSTLELGDSALYLCASSLDPGVNTEAFFGQGTRLTVV.

The chain is built from TRBV29-1 and TRBJ2-1; 9 bases match TRBD2. From germline, CDR1 is SQVTM and CDR2 ANQGSEA. J gave up 9 bases and V 7 bases, and 13 bases lay outside the gene matches. The CDR3 length is 14 residues. The CDR3, as DNA: TGCAGCGCATACGGGCTAGCGGGGTTCGTTGAGCAGTTCTTC. Translation: CSAYGLAGFVEQFF.

The chain uses TRBV24-1 and TRBJ2-7, with D unclear. Trimming pared 9 bases from V and 3 bases from J, leaving 11 bases between. Germline V lookup: CDR1 KGHDR, CDR2 SFDVKD. The CDR3 totals 12 residues. The CDR3 DNA follows: TGTGCCACCGACCCGATGGGCTACGAGCAGTACTTC. Protein: CATDPMGYEQYF.

Comment on this clonotype: One end of the junction does not line up with germline, which may come from a read error. The chain combines TRBV4-1 with TRBJ2-7, with D possibly being TRBD1 (6 bases). Per germline, CDR1 MGHRA and CDR2 YSYEKL. The CDR3 is 13 residues long. The CDR3 DNA reads as TGCGCCAGCAGCCAGGACAGTTACTACGAACAGTACTTC. Amino acid sequence: CASSQDSYYEQYF.

The V call is TRBV28, the J call TRBJ2-7, with no clear D. In germline, CDR1 is MDHEN, CDR2 SYDVKM. This CDR3 region has 14 residues. V was pared by 6 bases and J by 3 bases, with 15 bases between. CDR3 in amino acids: CASSISDGIYEQYF. The CDR3 nucleotides are TGTGCCAGCAGCATATCCGACGGTATCTACGAGCAGTACTTC.

The V and J genes are TRBV4-3 and TRBJ1-2; TRBD1 matches at 8 bases. The CDR3 is made up of 15 amino acids. The V gene's germline CDR1 is LGHNA and CDR2 YSLEER. The junction had 8 bases not matched to a gene; V was cut back by 3 bases and J by 5 bases. The CDR3 DNA follows: TGCGCCAGCAGCCACGTCGGACAGGGAGAATATGGCTACACCTTC. Translated, it gives CASSHVGQGEYGYTF.

This clonotype turned up a few times. The gene calls are TRBV20-1 and TRBJ2-3, with 9 nucleotides matching TRBD1. The CDR3 totals 15 residues. The J segment lost 0 bases and the V segment lost 6 bases, leaving 7 bases of the junction unmatched. Germline values: CDR1 DFQATT, CDR2 SNEGSKA (reference sequence). The CDR3 spells CSAIDRGGSTDTQYF. The CDR3 DNA follows: TGCAGTGCCATTGACAGGGGGGGTAGCACAGATACGCAGTATTTT.

The rearrangement joins TRBV7-8 to TRBJ2-2; 9 bases match TRBD2. Unmatched junction bases numbered 3, after V lost 4 bases and J lost 0 bases. The CDR3 has 16 residues. CDR1 SGHVS and CDR2 FQNEAQ come from the germline V gene. The CDR3 DNA sequence: TGTGCCAGCAGCTCTAGCGGGGCCGCGAACACCGGGGAGCTGTTTTTT. The encoded protein is CASSSSGAANTGELFF.

The chain carries TRBV6-2 or TRBV6-3 and TRBJ2-5; D unresolved. Germline V CDR1 and CDR2: MNHEY, SVGEGT. V was shortened by 0 bases and J by 5 bases, with 13 bases between the two germline ends. There are 15 residues in the CDR3. Here the CDR3 DNA reads TGTGCCAGCAGTTACTCGCATCAAGGTTCGGAGACCCAGTACTTC. Translated, it gives CASSYSHQGSETQYF.

This chain connects TRBV9 to TRBJ2-4; TRBD1 might be the D (6 bases). V shed 0 bases and J shed 9 bases, with 13 bases lying between them. This CDR3 comprises 14 residues. Per germline, CDR1 SGDLS and CDR2 YYNGEE. The CDR3 is CASSVATGGGIQYF. The DNA of the CDR3 is TGTGCCAGCAGCGTAGCGACAGGTGGGGGCATTCAGTACTTC.

This clonotype was observed a few times. DNA of the CDR3: TGCGCCAGCAGCCAAGAGGCTATTGAGCAGTTCTTC. It codes for CASSQEAIEQFF. This chain joins TRBV4-1 and TRBJ2-1; D unresolved. Trimming cost V 0 bases and J 9 bases, with 6 bases left between them. CDR3 length: 12 residues. Looked up from germline, CDR1 is MGHRA and CDR2 is YSYEKL.

This clonotype occurred once. The gene calls are TRBV11-2 and TRBJ1-2; 12 positions match TRBD1. This CDR3 region has 14 residues. Germline V gene lookup returns CDR1 SGHAT and CDR2 FQNNGV. The J segment lost 14 bases and the V segment lost 5 bases, leaving 12 bases of the junction unmatched. The CDR3: CASSATGTGGYLTF. CDR3 nucleotides: TGTGCCAGCAGCGCAACCGGGACAGGGGGCTATTTGACCTTC.

This sequence joins TRBV29-1 and TRBJ2-5, with D possibly being TRBD1 (6 bases). Trimming left V 6 bases short and J 0 bases short, with 11 bases between. The CDR3 loop spans 13 amino acids. The V gene's germline CDR1 is SQVTM and CDR2 ANQGSEA. The CDR3 here is CSVTGTNQETQYF. The CDR3 nucleotides read TGCAGCGTGACCGGGACAAACCAAGAGACCCAGTACTTC.

This clonotype has only a few counts. V usage is TRBV5-1 and J usage is TRBJ2-3; 8 nucleotides match TRBD1. This CDR3 comprises 16 residues. V lost 3 bases, J lost 6 bases, and 12 bases stayed unmatched. The V gene's germline CDR1 is SGHRS and CDR2 YFSETQ. CDR3 region: CASSYNPQGVGDTQYF. CDR3 nucleotides: TGCGCCAGCAGCTACAACCCACAGGGGGTAGGTGATACGCAGTATTTT.

The chain carries TRBV28 and TRBJ1-5; D not certain. This CDR3 has 14 residues. Germline values: CDR1 MDHEN, CDR2 SYDVKM. V lost 9 bases, J lost 10 bases, and 22 bases lay in between. CDR3 sequence: CASSAAATFPPQHF. DNA of the CDR3: TGTGCCAGTTCAGCGGCGGCAACCTTCCCTCCCCAGCATTTT. Full variable domain (rest looked up from reference TRBV28 and TRBJ1-5): DVKVTQSSRYLVKRTGEKVFLECVQDMDHENMFWYRQDPGLGLRLIYFSYDVKMKEKGDIPEGYSVSREKKERFSLILESASTNQTSMYLCASSAAATFPPQHFGDGTRLSIL.

The chain uses TRBV10-3 and TRBJ2-7; 12 nucleotides agree with TRBD1. V dropped 6 bases and J dropped 2; count of bases not matched to a gene: 2. This CDR3 has 14 residues. The germline gives CDR1 ENHRY, CDR2 SYGVKD. CDR3: CAISGTGGTYEQYF. DNA for the CDR3: TGTGCCATCAGCGGGACAGGGGGCACCTACGAGCAGTACTTC.

The table lists this clonotype with a few counts. The V call is TRBV7-2, the J call TRBJ2-4; D possibly uses TRBD1 or TRBD2 (5 bases each). The V and J ends lost 5 bases and 9 bases respectively, with 11 bases between them. The CDR3 covers 12 residues. CDR1 SGHTA and CDR2 FQGNSA come from the germline V gene. CDR3 nucleotides: TGTGCCAGCAGCAGAAATGGGGGCATTCAGTACTTC. Protein sequence: CASSRNGGIQYF. Full variable domain (missing parts from reference TRBV7-2 and TRBJ2-4): GAGVSQSPSNKVTEKGKDVELRCDPISGHTALYWYRQSLGQGLEFLIYFQGNSAPDKSGLPSDRFSAERTGGSVSTLTIQRTQQEDSAVYLCASSRNGGIQYFGAGTRLSVL.

This clonotype was counted between two and nine times. The chain couples TRBV12-3 or TRBV12-4 to TRBJ1-5; D gene ambiguous. The CDR3 extends over 15 amino acids. Trimming cost V 7 bases and J 0 bases, with 13 bases left between them. CDR3 sequence: CASTKTTDSNQPQHF. Here the CDR3 DNA reads TGTGCCAGCACCAAAACGACCGATAGCAATCAGCCCCAGCATTTT.

The rearrangement joins TRBV20-1 to TRBJ2-7, with D unclear. V dropped 6 bases and J dropped 0 bases, with 9 bases sitting between them. CDR1 is DFQATT and CDR2 is SNEGSKA in the germline V gene (reference sequence). The CDR3 runs to 12 residues. The CDR3 sequence: CSATMGSYEQYF. The CDR3 coding sequence is TGCAGTGCCACCATGGGCTCCTACGAGCAGTACTTC.